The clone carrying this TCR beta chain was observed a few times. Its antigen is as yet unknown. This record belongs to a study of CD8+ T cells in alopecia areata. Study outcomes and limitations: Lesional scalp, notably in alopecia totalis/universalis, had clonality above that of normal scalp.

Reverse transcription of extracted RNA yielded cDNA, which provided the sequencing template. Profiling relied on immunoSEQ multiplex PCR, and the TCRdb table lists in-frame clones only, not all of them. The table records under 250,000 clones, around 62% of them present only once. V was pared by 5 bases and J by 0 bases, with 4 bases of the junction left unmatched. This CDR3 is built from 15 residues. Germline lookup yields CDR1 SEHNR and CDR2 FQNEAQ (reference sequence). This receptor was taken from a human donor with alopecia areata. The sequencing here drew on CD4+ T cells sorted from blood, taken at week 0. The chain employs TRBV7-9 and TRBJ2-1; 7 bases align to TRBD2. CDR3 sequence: CASSQGGDSYNEQFF. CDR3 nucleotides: TGTGCCAGCAGCCAGGGAGGGGACTCCTACAATGAGCAGTTCTTC.